The present TCR beta chain was sequenced within a study of blood T cell repertoires in COVID-19. Those who participated ranged in age from about 18 to 89 years and resided in around 22 US areas. Participant-given clinical history determined each cohort assignment. Two consecutive negative NP/OP PCR tests, clearance, or resolved symptoms defined Cohort 3 recovery. Source study methods: It was from reference gene primer amplification that nucleated cell counts were estimated. Clones were read by immunoSEQ multiplex PCR, and TCRdb kept only the in-frame ones, dropping some. That table furnishes V, J and clone size, whereas the DNA furnished D and trimming. The sample records 220,000 or so clones, around 88% being singletons. This clone was seen just once. The source of this sequence is a woman in her forties or fifties who had recovered from COVID-19. The specimen sequenced was PBMCs or T cells enriched from blood (not recorded which).

As DNA, the CDR3 is TGTGCCAGCAGTACACGACAGGGGGCGCGGATGGACACTGAAGCTTTCTTT. Its translation is CASSTRQGARMDTEAFF. The V call is TRBV27, the J call TRBJ1-1, with 10 bases identical to TRBD1. The trim removed 5 bases at V and 3 bases at J, leaving 12 bases unmatched. This CDR3 is built from 17 residues. In germline, CDR1 is MNHEY, CDR2 SMNVEV (reference sequence).